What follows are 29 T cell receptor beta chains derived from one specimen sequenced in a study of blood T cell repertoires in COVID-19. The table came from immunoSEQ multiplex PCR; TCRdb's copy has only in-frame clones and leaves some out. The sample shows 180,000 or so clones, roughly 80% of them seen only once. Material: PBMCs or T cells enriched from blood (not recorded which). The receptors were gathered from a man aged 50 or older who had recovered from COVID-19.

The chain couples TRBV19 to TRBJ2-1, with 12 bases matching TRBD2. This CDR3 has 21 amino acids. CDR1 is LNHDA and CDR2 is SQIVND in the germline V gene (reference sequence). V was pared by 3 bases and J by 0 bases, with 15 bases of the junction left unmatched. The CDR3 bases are TGTGCCAGTAGTATGTTCCCGTTGCTAGCGGGGGGGGACAGCTCCTACAATGAGCAGTTCTTC. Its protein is CASSMFPLLAGGDSSYNEQFF. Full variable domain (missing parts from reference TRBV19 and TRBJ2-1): DGGITQSPKYLFRKEGQNVTLSCEQNLNHDAMYWYRQDPGQGLRLIYYSQIVNDFQKGDIAEGYSVSREKKESFPLTVTSAQKNPTAFYLCASSMFPLLAGGDSSYNEQFFGPGTRLTVL.

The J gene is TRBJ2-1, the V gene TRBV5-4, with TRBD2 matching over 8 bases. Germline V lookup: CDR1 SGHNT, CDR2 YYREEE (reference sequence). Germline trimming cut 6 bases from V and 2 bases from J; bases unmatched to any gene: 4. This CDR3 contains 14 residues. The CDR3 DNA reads TGTGCCAGCACGCGGGGGGAGGCCTACAATGAGCAGTTCTTC. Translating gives CASTRGEAYNEQFF.

CDR3 in amino acids: CASSLGQGTNYGYTF. The CDR3, as DNA: TGTGCCAGCAGCCTTGGACAGGGGACTAACTATGGCTACACCTTC. The chain has TRBV7-9 and TRBJ1-2; 9 nucleotides align to TRBD1. The CDR3 has 15 amino acids. The trim removed 5 bases at V and 0 bases at J, leaving 4 bases unmatched. The germline V gene encodes CDR1 SEHNR and CDR2 FQNEAQ (reference sequence).

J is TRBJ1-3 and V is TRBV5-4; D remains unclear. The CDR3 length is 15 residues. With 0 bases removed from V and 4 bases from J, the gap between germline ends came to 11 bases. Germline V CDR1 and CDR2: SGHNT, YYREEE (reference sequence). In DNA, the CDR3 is TGTGCCAGCAGCTTGGGTCAGGTGGTCGGAAACACCATATATTTT. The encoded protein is CASSLGQVVGNTIYF.

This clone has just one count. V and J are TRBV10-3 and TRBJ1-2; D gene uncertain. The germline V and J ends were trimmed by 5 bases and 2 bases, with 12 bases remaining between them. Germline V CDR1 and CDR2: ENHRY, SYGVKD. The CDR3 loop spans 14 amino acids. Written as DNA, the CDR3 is TGTGCCATCAGTTCGGCGGGCTCGAACTATGGCTACACCTTC. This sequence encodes CAISSAGSNYGYTF.

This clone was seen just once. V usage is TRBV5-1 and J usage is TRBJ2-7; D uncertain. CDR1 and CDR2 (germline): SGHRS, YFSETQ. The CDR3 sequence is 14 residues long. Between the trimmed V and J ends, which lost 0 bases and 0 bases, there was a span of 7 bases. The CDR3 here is CASSLALRSYEQYF. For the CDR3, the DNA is TGCGCCAGCAGCTTGGCACTTCGCTCCTACGAGCAGTACTTC.

CDR3 sequence reads: CASKTDRVGEKLFF. In nucleotides, the CDR3 is TGTGCCAGCAAGACGGACAGGGTTGGTGAAAAACTGTTTTTT. V and J are TRBV6-5 and TRBJ1-4; 8 bases are a match to TRBD1. CDR3 length: 14 amino acids. Losses at the gene ends were 7 bases for V and 7 bases for J; bases not matched to a gene: 8. CDR1 and CDR2 from the germline V gene are MNHEY and SVGAGI.

The DNA of the CDR3 is TGTGCCAGCAGTGAAGTGTATGGGGGACAGCCAAATGAAAAACTGTTTTTT. Translation gives CASSEVYGGQPNEKLFF. The chain combines TRBV2 with TRBJ1-4; 7 positions agree with TRBD1. From germline, CDR1 is SNHLY and CDR2 FYNNEI. V was pared by 1 base and J by 5 bases, with 10 bases of the junction left unmatched. The CDR3 runs 17 residues.

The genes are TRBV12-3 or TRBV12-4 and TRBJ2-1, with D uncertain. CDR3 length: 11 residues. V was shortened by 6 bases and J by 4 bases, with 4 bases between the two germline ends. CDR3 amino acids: CASRLYNEQFF. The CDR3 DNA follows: TGTGCCAGCAGACTATACAATGAGCAGTTCTTC.

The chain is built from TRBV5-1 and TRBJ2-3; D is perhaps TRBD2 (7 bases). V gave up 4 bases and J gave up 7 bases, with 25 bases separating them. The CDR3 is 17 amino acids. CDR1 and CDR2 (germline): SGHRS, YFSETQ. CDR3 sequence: CASSPGKGEGLRYTQYF. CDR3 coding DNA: TGCGCCAGCAGCCCTGGTAAGGGGGAGGGCCTGAGATATACGCAGTATTTT.

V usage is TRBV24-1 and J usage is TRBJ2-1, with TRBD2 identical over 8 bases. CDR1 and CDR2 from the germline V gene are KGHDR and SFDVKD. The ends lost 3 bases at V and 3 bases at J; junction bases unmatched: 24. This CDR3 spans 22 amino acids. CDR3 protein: CATSDPGGGGLGVAGIYNEQFF. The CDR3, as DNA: TGTGCCACCAGTGATCCAGGTGGTGGGGGCCTCGGGGTAGCGGGAATCTACAATGAGCAGTTCTTC.

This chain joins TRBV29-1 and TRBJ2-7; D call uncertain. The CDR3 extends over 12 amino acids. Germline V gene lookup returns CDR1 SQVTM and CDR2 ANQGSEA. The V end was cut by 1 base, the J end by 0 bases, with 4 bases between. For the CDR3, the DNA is TGCAGCGTTGAAGTCGGCTCCTACGAGCAGTACTTC. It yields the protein CSVEVGSYEQYF.

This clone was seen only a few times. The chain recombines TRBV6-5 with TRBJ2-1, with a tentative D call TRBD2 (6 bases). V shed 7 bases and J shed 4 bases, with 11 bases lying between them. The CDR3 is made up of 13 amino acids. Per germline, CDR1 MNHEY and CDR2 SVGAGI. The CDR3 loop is CASNGGTYNEQFF. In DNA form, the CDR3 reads TGTGCCAGCAACGGCGGGACTTACAATGAGCAGTTCTTC.

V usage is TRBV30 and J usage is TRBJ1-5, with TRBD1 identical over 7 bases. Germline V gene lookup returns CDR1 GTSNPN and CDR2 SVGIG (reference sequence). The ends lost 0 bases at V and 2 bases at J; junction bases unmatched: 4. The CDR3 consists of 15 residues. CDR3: CAWSVGGQGNQPQHF. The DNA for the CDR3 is TGTGCCTGGAGTGTAGGCGGACAGGGCAATCAGCCCCAGCATTTT.

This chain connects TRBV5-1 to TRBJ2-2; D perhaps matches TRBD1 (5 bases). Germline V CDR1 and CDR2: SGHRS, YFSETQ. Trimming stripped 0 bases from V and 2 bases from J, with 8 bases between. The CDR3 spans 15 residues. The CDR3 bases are TGCGCCAGCAGCTTGGACAGGTCAAACACCGGGGAGCTGTTTTTT. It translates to CASSLDRSNTGELFF.

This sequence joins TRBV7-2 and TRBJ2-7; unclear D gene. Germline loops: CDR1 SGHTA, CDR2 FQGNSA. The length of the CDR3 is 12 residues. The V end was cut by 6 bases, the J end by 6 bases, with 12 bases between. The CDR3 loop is CASSIPSPEQYF. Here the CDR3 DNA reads TGTGCCAGCAGTATCCCCTCTCCCGAGCAGTACTTC.

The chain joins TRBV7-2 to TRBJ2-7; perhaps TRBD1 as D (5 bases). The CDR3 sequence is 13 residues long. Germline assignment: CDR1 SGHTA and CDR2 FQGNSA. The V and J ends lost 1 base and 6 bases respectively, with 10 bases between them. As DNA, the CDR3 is TGTGCCAGCAGCTTAGAACGGCAGGGCGAGCAGTACTTC. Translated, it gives CASSLERQGEQYF.

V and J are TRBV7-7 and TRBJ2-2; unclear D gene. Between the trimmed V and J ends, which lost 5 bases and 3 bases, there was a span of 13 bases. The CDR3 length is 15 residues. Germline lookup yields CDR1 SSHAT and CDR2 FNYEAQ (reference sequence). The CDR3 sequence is CASSRSGSHTGELFF. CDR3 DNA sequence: TGTGCCAGCAGCCGCTCAGGATCGCACACCGGGGAGCTGTTTTTT.

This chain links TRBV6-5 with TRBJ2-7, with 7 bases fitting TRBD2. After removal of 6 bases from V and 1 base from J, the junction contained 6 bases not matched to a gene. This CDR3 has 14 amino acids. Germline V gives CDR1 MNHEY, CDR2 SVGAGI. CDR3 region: CASRWGGSSYEQYF. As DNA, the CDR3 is TGTGCCAGCAGGTGGGGGGGATCTTCCTACGAGCAGTACTTC.

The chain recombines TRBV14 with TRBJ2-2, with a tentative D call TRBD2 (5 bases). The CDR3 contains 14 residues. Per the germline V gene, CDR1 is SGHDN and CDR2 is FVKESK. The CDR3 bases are TGTGCTTGCAAACGGGAACTTAACACCGGGGAGCTGTTTTTT. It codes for CACKRELNTGELFF. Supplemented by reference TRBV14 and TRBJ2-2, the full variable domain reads EAGVTQFPSHSVIEKGQTVTLRCDPISGHDNLYWYRRVMGKEIKFLLHFVKESKQDESGMPNNRFLAERTGGTYSTLKVQPAELEDSGVYFCACKRELNTGELFFGEGSRLTVL.

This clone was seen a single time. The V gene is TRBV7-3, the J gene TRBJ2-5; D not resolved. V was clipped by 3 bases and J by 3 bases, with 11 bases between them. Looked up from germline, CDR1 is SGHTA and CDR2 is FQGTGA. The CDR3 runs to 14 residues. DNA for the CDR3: TGTGCCAGCAGCTTCAACATCAAAGAAGAGACCCAGTACTTC. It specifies CASSFNIKEETQYF.

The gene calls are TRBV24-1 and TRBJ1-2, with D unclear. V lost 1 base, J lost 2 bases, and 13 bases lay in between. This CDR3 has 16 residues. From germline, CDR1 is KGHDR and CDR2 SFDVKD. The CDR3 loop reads CATSDLLVRSNYGYTF. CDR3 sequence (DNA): TGTGCCACCAGTGATTTACTCGTGAGGAGCAACTATGGCTACACCTTC.

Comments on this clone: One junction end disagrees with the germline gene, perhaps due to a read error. The CDR3 loop is CASSHGSPTYGQYF. CDR3 DNA: TGTGCCAGCAGCCACGGGAGTCCAACTTACGGGCAGTACTTC. This chain links TRBV7-9 with TRBJ2-7; perhaps TRBD2 as D (6 bases). Germline loops: CDR1 SEHNR, CDR2 FQNEAQ (reference sequence). CDR3 size: 14 residues.

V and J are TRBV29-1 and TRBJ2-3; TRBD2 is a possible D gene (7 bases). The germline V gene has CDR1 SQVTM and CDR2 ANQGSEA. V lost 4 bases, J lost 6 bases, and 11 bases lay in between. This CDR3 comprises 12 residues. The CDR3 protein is CSVGGGPDTQYF. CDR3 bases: TGCAGCGTTGGGGGGGGGCCTGATACGCAGTATTTT.

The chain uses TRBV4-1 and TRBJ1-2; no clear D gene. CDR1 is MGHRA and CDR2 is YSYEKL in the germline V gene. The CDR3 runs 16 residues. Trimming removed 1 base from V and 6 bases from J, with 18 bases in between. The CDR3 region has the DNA TGCGCCAGCAGCCAAGGGGCGAGCCAAGACTACGATGGCTACACCTTC. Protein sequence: CASSQGASQDYDGYTF.

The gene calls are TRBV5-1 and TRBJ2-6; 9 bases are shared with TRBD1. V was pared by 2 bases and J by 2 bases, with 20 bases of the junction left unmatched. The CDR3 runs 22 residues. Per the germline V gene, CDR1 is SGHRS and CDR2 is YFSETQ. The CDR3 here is CASSFRAAAGTGTLAGANVLTF. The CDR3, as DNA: TGCGCCAGCAGCTTCAGAGCTGCGGCTGGGACAGGGACATTGGCTGGGGCCAACGTCCTGACTTTC.

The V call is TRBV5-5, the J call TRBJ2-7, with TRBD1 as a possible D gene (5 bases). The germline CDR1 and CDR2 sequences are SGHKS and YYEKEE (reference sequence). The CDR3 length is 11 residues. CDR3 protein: CASQGNYEQYF. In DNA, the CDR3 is TGTGCGAGTCAGGGTAACTACGAGCAGTACTTC.

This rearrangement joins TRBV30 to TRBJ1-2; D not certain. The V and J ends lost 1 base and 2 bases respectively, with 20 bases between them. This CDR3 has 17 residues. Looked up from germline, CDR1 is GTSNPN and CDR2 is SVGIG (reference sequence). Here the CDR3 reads CAWSASPIFLANYGYTF. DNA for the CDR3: TGTGCCTGGAGTGCATCCCCGATTTTCTTAGCGAACTATGGCTACACCTTC. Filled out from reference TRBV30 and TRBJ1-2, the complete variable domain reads SQTIHQWPATLVQPVGSPLSLECTVEGTSNPNLYWYRQAAGRGLQLLFYSVGIGQISSEVPQNLSASRPQDRQFILSSKKLLLSDSGFYLCAWSASPIFLANYGYTFGSGTRLTVV.

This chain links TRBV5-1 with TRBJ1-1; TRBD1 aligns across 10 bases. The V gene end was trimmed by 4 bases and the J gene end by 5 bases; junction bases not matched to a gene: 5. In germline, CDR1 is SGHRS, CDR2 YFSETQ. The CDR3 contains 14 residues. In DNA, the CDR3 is TGCGCCAGCAGCCTGACAGGGGGCTGGACTGAAGCTTTCTTT. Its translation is CASSLTGGWTEAFF. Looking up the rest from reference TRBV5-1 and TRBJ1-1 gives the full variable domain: KAGVTQTPRYLIKTRGQQVTLSCSPISGHRSVSWYQQTPGQGLQFLFEYFSETQRNKGNFPGRFSGRQFSNSRSEMNVSTLELGDSALYLCASSLTGGWTEAFFGQGTRLTVV.